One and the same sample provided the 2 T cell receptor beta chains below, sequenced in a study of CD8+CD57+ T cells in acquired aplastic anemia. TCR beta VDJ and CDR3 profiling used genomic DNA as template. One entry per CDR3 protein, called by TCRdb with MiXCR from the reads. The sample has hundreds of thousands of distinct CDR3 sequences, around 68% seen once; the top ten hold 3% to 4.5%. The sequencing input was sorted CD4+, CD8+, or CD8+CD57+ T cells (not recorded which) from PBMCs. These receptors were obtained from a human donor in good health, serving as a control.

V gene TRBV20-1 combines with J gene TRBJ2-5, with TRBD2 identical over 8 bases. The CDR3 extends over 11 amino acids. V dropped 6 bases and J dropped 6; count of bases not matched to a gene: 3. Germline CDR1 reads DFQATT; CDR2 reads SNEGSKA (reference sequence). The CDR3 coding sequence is TGCAGTGCCGGGAGGGCCCAGACCCAGTACTTC. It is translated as CSAGRAQTQYF.

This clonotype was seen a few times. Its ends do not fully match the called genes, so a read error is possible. The CDR3 DNA is TGTGCCAGCAGTGTTGACCTAGCGGTGAGCACCGGGGAGCTGTTTTTT. Translation gives CASSVDLAVSTGELFF. The V and J genes are TRBV10-3 and TRBJ2-2, with 7 bases aligning to TRBD2. The CDR3 covers 16 residues. Germline lookup yields CDR1 ENHRY and CDR2 SYGVKD.